The clone carrying this T cell receptor delta chain was detected only a few times. A far larger clone is off by one base, so a read error is likely. The identical CDR3 is also encoded by other nucleotide sequences in the sample. The source of the sample is a study of gamma-delta T cells after stem cell transplantation. TCRdb re-called the RT-PCR reads with CATT. Altogether 1,400 or so delta-chain clones are present, approximately 2.3% being singletons, with the ten largest covering less than 55%. Germline V gene lookup returns CDR1 GEAIGNYY and CDR2 EKD. CDR3 length equals 16 residues. Deletions cut 0 bases from V and 4 bases from J, with 17 bases between.

The chain recombines TRDV2 with TRDJ1; D unresolved. The source material was gamma-delta T cells. The sequence was obtained from a human donor. It is not recorded whose cells these are; they may come from a transplant donor. CDR3 in amino acids: CACDTGVGDPFDKLIF. In nucleotides, the CDR3 is TGTGCCTGTGACACCGGAGTGGGAGACCCCTTCGATAAACTCATCTTT.